In its sample, the clone carrying this TCR beta chain was seen a few times. The authors ran a second PCR of about 6 to 11 cycles using a sample-barcoded 5' primer and a J-beta primer mix. TCRdb independently ran MiXCR on the 5' RACE reads; one entry per CDR3 protein. The sample consists of 1.5 million to 2 million distinct CDR3 sequences, about 28% of them appearing once. The data were obtained in a study of blood T cells in healthy people across ages. CDR1 and CDR2 from the germline V gene are MNHNS and SASEGT. Trimming stripped 10 bases from V and 0 bases from J, with 13 bases between. The CDR3 has 14 residues.

The rearrangement uses TRBV6-1 and TRBJ2-1, with D tentatively TRBD1 (5 bases). The material sequenced was blood. The clonotype originates from a woman younger than 45 in good health. CDR3 nucleotide sequence: TGTGCCACCAAGGACACAGGCTCCTACAATGAGCAGTTCTTC. This translates into CATKDTGSYNEQFF.